This T cell receptor (beta chain) is from a study of PD-1 blockade in classical Hodgkin lymphoma. Across the whole study: Patients were given intravenous nivolumab, 3 mg/kg, every 2 weeks. Whole-study results and caveats: No one has yet defined what causes the repertoire differences, which may be disease activity or prior therapy.

Repertoires were generated with immunoSEQ multiplex PCR, while TCRdb's copy carries only in-frame clones and drops some. Here the sample spans around 13,000 clones, more than 85% being singletons. Per the germline V gene, CDR1 is SGHNT and CDR2 is YYREEE (reference sequence). The V end lost 6 bases, the J end lost 16 bases, and 14 bases lay between the germline ends. The CDR3 runs to 10 residues. The patients all showed relapse after autologous stem cell transplantation, while their brentuximab vedotin exposure varied. A word on this clone: The antigen is undetermined.

The sequence derives from a human donor with classical Hodgkin lymphoma. The chain has TRBV5-4 and TRBJ2-1, with D possibly matching TRBD2 (6 bases). The sample was peripheral blood mononuclear cells (PBMCs), taken at baseline. The CDR3 reads CASNPGDPFF. CDR3 DNA sequence: TGTGCCAGCAACCCGGGAGATCCTTTCTTC.